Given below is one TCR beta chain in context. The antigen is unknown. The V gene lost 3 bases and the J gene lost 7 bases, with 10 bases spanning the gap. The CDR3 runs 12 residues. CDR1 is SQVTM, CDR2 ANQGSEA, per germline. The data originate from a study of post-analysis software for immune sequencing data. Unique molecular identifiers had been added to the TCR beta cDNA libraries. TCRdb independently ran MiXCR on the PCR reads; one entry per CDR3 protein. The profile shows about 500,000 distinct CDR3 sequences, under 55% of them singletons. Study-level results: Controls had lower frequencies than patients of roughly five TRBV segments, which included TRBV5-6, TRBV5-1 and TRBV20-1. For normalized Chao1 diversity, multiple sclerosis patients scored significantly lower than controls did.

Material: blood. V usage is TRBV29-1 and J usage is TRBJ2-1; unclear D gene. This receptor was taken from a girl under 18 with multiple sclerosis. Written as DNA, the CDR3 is TGCAGCGTTGATTTCCAGATTAATGAGCAGTTCTTC. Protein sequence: CSVDFQINEQFF.